These 14 T cell receptor beta chains were all obtained from the same sample, sequenced in a study of T cell changes during pregnancy in multiple sclerosis. Produced via immunoSEQ multiplex PCR; TCRdb's table is partial and in-frame only. The sample yields some 20,000 clones, 70% to 90% seen once. This material consisted of CD4+ T cells from peripheral blood mononuclear cells, taken in the first trimester of pregnancy. Receptors were obtained from a female donor in good health, enrolled as a control in a pregnancy study.

This chain links TRBV5-6 with TRBJ2-6; TRBD2 might be the D (5 bases). Trimming pared 7 bases from V and 5 bases from J, leaving 16 bases between. CDR1 SGHDT and CDR2 YYEEEE come from the germline V gene. This CDR3 has 15 amino acids. The CDR3 DNA reads TGTGCCAGCTGGAGGTCCAATAGTCGGGCCAACGTCCTGACTTTC. Protein sequence: CASWRSNSRANVLTF.

The J gene is TRBJ2-1, the V gene TRBV4-1, with 14 nucleotides matching TRBD2. The CDR3 totals 18 residues. The ends lost 2 bases at V and 7 bases at J; junction bases unmatched: 10. In germline, CDR1 is MGHRA, CDR2 YSYEKL. The CDR3 is CASSQLPSGTSGRNEQFF. The CDR3 coding sequence is TGCGCCAGCAGCCAACTGCCTTCCGGGACTAGCGGGAGAAATGAGCAGTTCTTC.

The rearrangement links TRBV30 to TRBJ1-2; the D is unclear. The CDR3 has 12 amino acids. V shed 0 bases and J shed 6 bases, with 8 bases lying between them. Germline assignment: CDR1 GTSNPN and CDR2 SVGIG (reference sequence). The DNA for the CDR3 is TGTGCCTGGAGTGTAACCCCTAATGGCTACACCTTC. The encoded protein is CAWSVTPNGYTF.

The V and J genes are TRBV13 and TRBJ1-3; maybe TRBD1 (5 bases). The CDR3 runs to 13 residues. V lost 5 bases to trimming and J lost 4 bases, with 9 bases between them. From germline, CDR1 is PRHDT and CDR2 FYEKMQ (reference sequence). CDR3 sequence: CASSPRQGNTIYF. The CDR3, as DNA: TGTGCCAGCAGCCCCCGACAGGGAAACACCATATATTTT.

The chain is built from TRBV6-5 and TRBJ1-1; D ambiguous. Germline-derived CDR1 and CDR2 are MNHEY and SVGAGI. V dropped 3 bases and J dropped 6 bases, with 14 bases sitting between them. CDR3 length equals 14 residues. The CDR3 region is CASSYSPNYAEAFF. The DNA of the CDR3 is TGTGCCAGCAGTTATAGCCCGAATTACGCTGAAGCTTTCTTT.

The chain combines TRBV18 with TRBJ2-1, with 10 nucleotides matching TRBD2. This CDR3 is built from 16 residues. Unmatched junction bases numbered 6, after V lost 0 bases and J lost 7 bases. CDR1 is KGHSH and CDR2 is LQKENI in the germline V gene. The CDR3 loop reads CASSPPLAGGRNEQFF. The CDR3 bases are TGTGCCAGCTCACCACCTTTAGCGGGAGGCAGGAATGAGCAGTTCTTC.

This clone was seen more than once but under ten times. The chain has TRBV2 and TRBJ1-1; D might be TRBD1 (6 bases). Germline-derived CDR1 and CDR2 are SNHLY and FYNNEI. Trimming removed 5 bases from V and 1 base from J, with 8 bases in between. This CDR3 is built from 13 residues. CDR3 sequence reads: CASSTGRNTEAFF. The CDR3 coding sequence is TGTGCCAGCAGTACAGGGAGGAACACTGAAGCTTTCTTT. The full variable domain, in which reference TRBV2 and TRBJ1-1 provide the parts outside the CDR3, is EPEVTQTPSHQVTQMGQEVILRCVPISNHLYFYWYRQILGQKVEFLVSFYNNEISEKSEIFDDQFSVERPDGSNFTLKIRSTKLEDSAMYFCASSTGRNTEAFFGQGTRLTVV.

The chain couples TRBV4-3 to TRBJ2-7; TRBD2 agrees at 9 bases. V trimming: 0 bases; J trimming: 2 bases; junction bases outside the gene matches: 5. The length of the CDR3 is 16 residues. In germline, CDR1 is LGHNA, CDR2 YSLEER. The DNA of the CDR3 is TGCGCCAGCAGCCAAGACCCGACTAGCGGAGCCTACGAGCAGTACTTC. It yields the protein CASSQDPTSGAYEQYF.

This clone showed up just once. The chain uses TRBV5-4 and TRBJ1-1; perhaps TRBD1 as D (5 bases). Germline values: CDR1 SGHNT, CDR2 YYREEE (reference sequence). The CDR3 covers 14 residues. Trimming pared 2 bases from V and 3 bases from J, leaving 11 bases between. CDR3: CASSFGARDTEAFF. In nucleotides, the CDR3 is TGTGCCAGCAGCTTTGGGGCGCGAGACACTGAAGCTTTCTTT. The full variable domain, with the rest looked up from reference TRBV5-4 and TRBJ1-1, is ETGVTQSPTHLIKTRGQQVTLRCSSQSGHNTVSWYQQALGQGPQFIFQYYREEENGRGNFPPRFSGLQFPNYSSELNVNALELDDSALYLCASSFGARDTEAFFGQGTRLTVV.

This clone has more than one count but fewer than ten. The V gene is TRBV2, the J gene TRBJ2-3, with D uncertain. The CDR3 is 15 residues long. Per germline, CDR1 SNHLY and CDR2 FYNNEI. V dropped 1 base and J dropped 2 bases, with 10 bases sitting between them. CDR3 nucleotides: TGTGCCAGCAGTGAAGACCAGGCCCCCACAGATACGCAGTATTTT. It encodes CASSEDQAPTDTQYF.

The chain has TRBV5-4 and TRBJ1-1; D gene ambiguous. The CDR3 runs to 14 residues. Germline CDR1 and CDR2: SGHNT and YYREEE (reference sequence). Trimming removed 0 bases at V and 3 bases at J, with 9 bases between. Here the CDR3 DNA reads TGTGCCAGCAGCTTGGACAGTGACCACACTGAAGCTTTCTTT. Protein sequence: CASSLDSDHTEAFF.

This CDR3 is CASSPGQGVYNEQFF. The CDR3 DNA reads TGCGCCAGCAGCCCAGGACAGGGGGTGTACAATGAGCAGTTCTTC. The V gene is TRBV5-1, the J gene TRBJ2-1; 10 nucleotides line up with TRBD1. Germline loops: CDR1 SGHRS, CDR2 YFSETQ. The trim removed 4 bases at V and 4 bases at J, leaving 5 bases unmatched. The CDR3 has 15 residues.

This clone was counted only a few times. The V call is TRBV30, the J call TRBJ2-7, with a tentative D call TRBD2 (6 bases). The CDR3 loop spans 15 amino acids. Between the trimmed V and J ends, which lost 0 bases and 3 bases, there was a span of 15 bases. CDR1 is GTSNPN, CDR2 SVGIG, per germline (reference sequence). The CDR3 region is CAWSVLNLRGYEQYF. Written as DNA, the CDR3 is TGTGCCTGGAGTGTACTAAATTTGCGGGGCTACGAGCAGTACTTC.

The CDR3 sequence is CASSYVTSGNTDTQYF. The CDR3 DNA reads as TGTGCCAGCAGTTACGTTACTAGCGGGAACACAGATACGCAGTATTTT. The chain carries TRBV6-6 and TRBJ2-3; TRBD2 matches at 10 bases. The CDR3 is 16 residues long. The V segment lost 2 bases and the J segment 2 bases; nucleotides outside the gene matches: 4. CDR1 is MNHNY, CDR2 SVGAGI, per germline (reference sequence).